One sample yielded the 22 T cell receptor beta chains listed below, sequenced in a study of blood T cell repertoires in COVID-19. The assay was immunoSEQ multiplex PCR, and TCRdb's table has in-frame clones only and misses some. The sample records approximately 230,000 clones, roughly nine tenths being singletons. The sequencing sample was made of PBMCs or T cells enriched from blood (not recorded which). The source is a woman between 25 and 40 years old with acute COVID-19.

The chain joins TRBV28 to TRBJ1-2; 8 nucleotides agree with TRBD1. The length of the CDR3 is 14 residues. V trimming: 6 bases; J trimming: 8 bases; junction bases outside the gene matches: 11. CDR1 MDHEN and CDR2 SYDVKM come from the germline V gene. CDR3 loop: CASSPSWTGLGYTF. CDR3 coding DNA: TGTGCCAGCAGCCCCTCGTGGACAGGGCTAGGCTACACCTTC.

The chain employs TRBV7-2 and TRBJ2-6; D unresolved. The V end was cut by 1 base, the J end by 4 bases, with 11 bases between. Germline CDR1 reads SGHTA; CDR2 reads FQGNSA. This CDR3 is 16 amino acids long. The CDR3 sequence is CASSLGLVSGANVLTF. Written as DNA, the CDR3 is TGTGCCAGCAGCTTAGGTTTAGTCTCCGGGGCCAACGTCCTGACTTTC.

As concerns this clone: Since the CDR3 does not end with the conserved phenylalanine or tryptophan, this likely comes from a read error. It is unclear where the CDR3 begins or ends on the DNA, so no DNA is shown, and the CDR3 is as TCRdb lists it. The rearrangement uses TRBV12-3 or TRBV12-4 and TRBJ1-2; the D call of TRBD1 is as the table states it, not checked on the DNA. The CDR3 has 11 residues if both end residues are counted. CDR3 sequence reads: CASSSGTVHSV.

The chain has TRBV5-6 and TRBJ2-7, with TRBD2 identical over 10 bases. Trimming cost V 3 bases and J 0 bases; bases outside gene matches: 3. Germline values: CDR1 SGHDT, CDR2 YYEEEE. The length of the CDR3 is 15 residues. The CDR3 reads CASSSGLAVSYEQYF. Written as DNA, the CDR3 is TGTGCCAGCAGCTCCGGACTAGCGGTCTCCTACGAGCAGTACTTC.

The J gene is TRBJ2-1, the V gene TRBV28; 8 nucleotides match TRBD2. This CDR3 spans 15 amino acids. V lost 6 bases to trimming and J lost 8 bases; unmatched junction nucleotides: 12. CDR1 and CDR2 from the germline V gene are MDHEN and SYDVKM. CDR3 in DNA: TGTGCCAGCAGCGGAGCGGGAGAGGCCGGCGATGAGCAGTTCTTC. Amino acid sequence: CASSGAGEAGDEQFF.

The rearrangement joins TRBV7-9 to TRBJ1-1, with 9 bases identical to TRBD1. Germline CDR1 reads SEHNR; CDR2 reads FQNEAQ (reference sequence). Trimming cost V 5 bases and J 3 bases; bases outside gene matches: 7. There are 15 residues in the CDR3. In DNA form, the CDR3 reads TGTGCCAGCAGCGCAGGGACAGGGTTGCACACTGAAGCTTTCTTT. Its translation: CASSAGTGLHTEAFF. Complete variable domain (other parts from reference TRBV7-9 and TRBJ1-1): DTGVSQNPRHKITKRGQNVTFRCDPISEHNRLYWYRQTLGQGPEFLTYFQNEAQLEKSRLLSDRFSAERPKGSFSTLEIQRTEQGDSAMYLCASSAGTGLHTEAFFGQGTRLTVV.

This chain links TRBV6-2 or TRBV6-3 with TRBJ1-5; 8 bases align to TRBD1. The germline V gene has CDR1 MNHEY and CDR2 SVGEGT. The CDR3 is made up of 18 amino acids. V lost 4 bases, J lost 3 bases, and 14 bases stayed unmatched. The CDR3 protein is CASSSRPAAQGVNQPQHF. The CDR3 DNA reads TGTGCCAGCAGTTCACGCCCCGCGGCACAGGGGGTCAATCAGCCCCAGCATTTT.

This sequence joins TRBV27 and TRBJ1-1; the match to TRBD1 covers 8 bases. Germline CDR1 MNHEY, CDR2 SMNVEV (reference sequence). There are 14 residues in the CDR3. V dropped 8 bases and J dropped 6; count of bases not matched to a gene: 11. The CDR3 loop is CASDTLGQVPEAFF. Here the CDR3 DNA reads TGTGCCAGCGACACCCTGGGACAGGTACCTGAAGCTTTCTTT.

V gene TRBV14 combines with J gene TRBJ2-3, with D possibly TRBD1 on 6 matching bases. Trimming took 8 bases from V and 8 from J, leaving 23 bases between them. Per germline, CDR1 SGHDN and CDR2 FVKESK. This CDR3 region has 15 residues. The CDR3 here is CASSQTGSLMGTQYF. Here the CDR3 DNA reads TGTGCCAGCTCACAAACAGGGTCTTTGATGGGTACGCAGTATTTT. Looking up the rest from reference TRBV14 and TRBJ2-3 gives the full variable domain: EAGVTQFPSHSVIEKGQTVTLRCDPISGHDNLYWYRRVMGKEIKFLLHFVKESKQDESGMPNNRFLAERTGGTYSTLKVQPAELEDSGVYFCASSQTGSLMGTQYFGPGTRLTVL.

This chain joins TRBV19 and TRBJ1-6; 8 bases are a match to TRBD1. CDR3 length: 16 residues. The V segment lost 5 bases and the J segment 7 bases; nucleotides outside the gene matches: 10. Germline loops: CDR1 LNHDA, CDR2 SQIVND (reference sequence). The CDR3 is CASSAATGARNSPLHF. CDR3 nucleotides: TGTGCCAGTAGTGCAGCGACAGGGGCCCGGAATTCACCCCTCCACTTT.

This sequence joins TRBV7-9 and TRBJ2-5, with 7 bases lining up with TRBD1. CDR1 and CDR2 from the germline V gene are SEHNR and FQNEAQ (reference sequence). The V gene end was trimmed by 4 bases and the J gene end by 1 base; junction bases not matched to a gene: 3. The CDR3 totals 14 residues. The CDR3 DNA follows: TGTGCCAGCAGCTACGGGACAGCCCAAGAGACCCAGTACTTC. It encodes CASSYGTAQETQYF.

This sequence joins TRBV13 and TRBJ2-1, with 8 bases identical to TRBD1. The V gene's germline CDR1 is PRHDT and CDR2 FYEKMQ (reference sequence). The CDR3 is 16 residues long. V shed 1 base, J shed 7 bases, and the junction held 9 bases outside the gene matches. The CDR3 is CASSLVGQGRGNEQFF. CDR3 nucleotide sequence: TGTGCCAGCAGCTTAGTAGGACAGGGTAGGGGAAATGAGCAGTTCTTC.

The rearrangement uses TRBV27 and TRBJ2-7; tentatively, D is TRBD2 (5 bases). The germline gives CDR1 MNHEY, CDR2 SMNVEV (reference sequence). The ends were cut back, 1 base at V and 2 bases at J, with 15 bases in the middle. There are 16 residues in the CDR3. This CDR3 reads CASSLLSWELPYEQYF. CDR3 DNA sequence: TGTGCCAGCAGTTTATTGTCGTGGGAGCTCCCCTACGAGCAGTACTTC.

The CDR3 nucleotides are TGTGCCAGCAGCTCACTGACAGGGGGCGCCCCCGAGACCCAGTACTTC. Amino acids: CASSSLTGGAPETQYF. The genes are TRBV7-4 and TRBJ2-5, with 10 bases fitting TRBD1. The CDR3 is made up of 16 amino acids. CDR1 is SGHVT, CDR2 SQSDAQ, per germline. V gave up 4 bases and J gave up 5 bases; unmatched junction bases: 10.

The V call is TRBV10-1, the J call TRBJ2-2; D is unclear. Germline V gene lookup returns CDR1 WNHNN and CDR2 SYGVQD (reference sequence). V lost 0 bases and J 8 bases, leaving 10 bases between the germline ends. The CDR3 is 14 amino acids. For the CDR3, the DNA is TGCGCCAGCAGTGAGTCGGCAGTCTCGGGGGAGCTGTTTTTT. It translates to CASSESAVSGELFF.

The CDR3 spells CASSLAGTDTNYEQYF. CDR3 coding DNA: TGTGCCAGCAGCTTAGCCGGGACAGACACCAACTACGAGCAGTACTTC. This chain connects TRBV7-2 to TRBJ2-7; 7 nucleotides match TRBD1. CDR1 is SGHTA, CDR2 FQGNSA, per germline. Trimming removed 0 bases from V and 3 bases from J; junction bases left unmatched: 8. This CDR3 has 16 amino acids.

The chain recombines TRBV5-1 with TRBJ2-3, with D perhaps TRBD2 (5 bases). Germline CDR1 and CDR2: SGHRS and YFSETQ. Trimming took off 1 base at V and 0 bases at J, with 12 bases between the two ends. CDR3 length: 16 residues. CDR3 sequence (DNA): TGCGCCAGCAGCTTGAGCGGTAGAGCTAGCACAGATACGCAGTATTTT. Encoded protein: CASSLSGRASTDTQYF.

The chain couples TRBV6-5 to TRBJ1-5; D gene unclear. Trimming stripped 7 bases from V and 5 bases from J, with 15 bases between. CDR1 is MNHEY and CDR2 is SVGAGI in the germline V gene. The CDR3 is made up of 14 amino acids. As DNA, the CDR3 is TGTGCCAGCACCCAACCGCCGAGAGATCAGCCCCAGCATTTT. Its translation is CASTQPPRDQPQHF.

This clone has only a few counts. One end of the junction does not line up with germline, which may come from a read error. The gene calls are TRBV19 and TRBJ1-5, with 9 positions matching TRBD1. This CDR3 has 15 residues. CDR1 LNHDA and CDR2 SQIVND come from the germline V gene (reference sequence). The CDR3 reads CASSIDRGSLQPQHF. CDR3 DNA: TGTGCCAGTAGCATAGACAGGGGGTCCCTTCAGCCCCAGCATTTT.

The rearrangement links TRBV14 to TRBJ1-1, with 8 bases aligning to TRBD1. The CDR3 length is 16 residues. CDR1 is SGHDN and CDR2 is FVKESK in the germline V gene. With V trimmed by 1 base and J by 1 base, 5 bases remained unmatched. CDR3 bases: TGTGCCAGCAGCCAAGCTATAGGACAGGGGAACACTGAAGCTTTCTTT. It specifies CASSQAIGQGNTEAFF. Looking up the rest from reference TRBV14 and TRBJ1-1 gives the full variable domain: EAGVTQFPSHSVIEKGQTVTLRCDPISGHDNLYWYRRVMGKEIKFLLHFVKESKQDESGMPNNRFLAERTGGTYSTLKVQPAELEDSGVYFCASSQAIGQGNTEAFFGQGTRLTVV.

This clone was recorded only once. The chain has TRBV28 and TRBJ1-5; 10 positions match TRBD1. This CDR3 comprises 15 residues. Germline CDR1 MDHEN, CDR2 SYDVKM. V lost 5 bases, J lost 4 bases, and 5 bases stayed unmatched. The CDR3 loop is CASSMTGGGNQPQHF. In DNA form, the CDR3 reads TGTGCCAGCAGTATGACAGGGGGCGGGAATCAGCCCCAGCATTTT.

CDR3 bases: TGCAGCGTTGAAGTTTCCGGCGGGAGTCGCGGAGATACGCAGTATTTT. Translated: CSVEVSGGSRGDTQYF. The rearrangement uses TRBV29-1 and TRBJ2-3, with TRBD2 matching over 7 bases. The CDR3 length is 16 residues. Trimming at V came to 1 base and at J to 5 bases, leaving 12 bases not matched to a gene. Germline-derived CDR1 and CDR2 are SQVTM and ANQGSEA.